The 32 T cell receptor beta chains given below trace back to one sample, sequenced in a study of cytomegalovirus exposure and HLA in healthy donors. It was with 60 Vbeta and 13 Jbeta primers that the PCR ran. Repertoires were generated with immunoSEQ multiplex PCR, while TCRdb's copy carries only in-frame clones and drops some. The sample consists of 150,000 to 200,000 clones, over 60% of them appearing once. Input material: PBMCs. The source of these receptors is a woman in her forties in good health and CMV-seronegative.

The J gene is TRBJ1-1, the V gene TRBV19; D ambiguous. The germline gives CDR1 LNHDA, CDR2 SQIVND (reference sequence). V lost 6 bases and J 1 base, leaving 9 bases between the germline ends. The length of the CDR3 is 13 residues. The CDR3 reads CASSIQKNTEAFF. CDR3 bases: TGTGCCAGTAGCATACAAAAGAACACTGAAGCTTTCTTT. The whole variable domain, filled in from reference TRBV19 and TRBJ1-1, reads DGGITQSPKYLFRKEGQNVTLSCEQNLNHDAMYWYRQDPGQGLRLIYYSQIVNDFQKGDIAEGYSVSREKKESFPLTVTSAQKNPTAFYLCASSIQKNTEAFFGQGTRLTVV.

V and J are TRBV7-2 and TRBJ2-1; 13 positions match TRBD2. This CDR3 comprises 16 residues. Trimming cost V 5 bases and J 7 bases; bases outside gene matches: 8. Looked up from germline, CDR1 is SGHTA and CDR2 is FQGNSA. The CDR3 DNA is TGTGCCAGCAGCATCGTAGGGACTAGCGGGACGAATGAGCAGTTCTTC. Translation gives CASSIVGTSGTNEQFF.

The V gene is TRBV27, the J gene TRBJ1-2, with D possibly TRBD1 on 5 matching bases. The CDR3 loop spans 15 amino acids. Between the trimmed V and J ends, which lost 1 base and 4 bases, there was a span of 13 bases. Germline V gene sequence: CDR1 MNHEY, CDR2 SMNVEV (reference sequence). The CDR3 bases are TGTGCCAGCAGTTTATTTGGGGCAGCCCTCTATGGCTACACCTTC. It specifies CASSLFGAALYGYTF.

This clone was detected only a few times. V usage is TRBV18 and J usage is TRBJ2-3; a possible D gene is TRBD1 (6 bases). This CDR3 comprises 13 residues. The V gene lost 5 bases and the J gene lost 4 bases, with 10 bases spanning the gap. CDR1 is KGHSH and CDR2 is LQKENI in the germline V gene. CDR3 nucleotides: TGTGCCAGCTCAACTGAGGGGGCAGATACGCAGTATTTT. Encoded protein: CASSTEGADTQYF.

The genes are TRBV30 and TRBJ2-1, with D maybe TRBD1 (6 bases). The CDR3 has 13 residues. V gave up 0 bases and J gave up 7 bases, with 10 bases separating them. The germline CDR1 and CDR2 sequences are GTSNPN and SVGIG (reference sequence). The CDR3 reads CAWSVGTTNEQFF. The DNA for the CDR3 is TGTGCCTGGAGTGTAGGGACAACAAATGAGCAGTTCTTC.

The chain employs TRBV28 and TRBJ2-1; the match to TRBD2 covers 7 bases. V lost 5 bases and J lost 5; bases outside the gene matches: 6. From germline, CDR1 is MDHEN and CDR2 SYDVKM. CDR3 length: 14 residues. CDR3 sequence reads: CASSPQTSHNEQFF. The CDR3 DNA sequence: TGTGCCAGCAGTCCTCAGACTAGCCACAATGAGCAGTTCTTC.

The V gene is TRBV29-1, the J gene TRBJ2-7, with D perhaps matching TRBD1 (5 bases). CDR1 and CDR2 from the germline V gene are SQVTM and ANQGSEA. V lost 7 bases to trimming and J lost 5 bases, with 15 bases between them. This CDR3 comprises 12 residues. CDR3 DNA sequence: TGCAGCGCTCCCCAGGGTTACCACGAGCAGTACTTC. The encoded protein is CSAPQGYHEQYF.

This clone was recorded once. This sequence joins TRBV5-1 and TRBJ2-1; no firm D call. Between the trimmed V and J ends, which lost 5 bases and 1 base, there was a span of 4 bases. The length of the CDR3 is 12 residues. The germline CDR1 and CDR2 sequences are SGHRS and YFSETQ. DNA for the CDR3: TGCGCCAGCAGATTATCCTACAATGAGCAGTTCTTC. Its translation is CASRLSYNEQFF.

The chain employs TRBV7-2 and TRBJ2-3; 11 bases line up with TRBD2. Germline CDR1 and CDR2: SGHTA and FQGNSA. Trimming cost V 3 bases and J 2 bases; bases outside gene matches: 7. This CDR3 comprises 17 residues. CDR3 bases: TGTGCCAGCAGCTTTCGGACTAGCGGGTACTTCACAGATACGCAGTATTTT. Its protein is CASSFRTSGYFTDTQYF.

This clone was detected only a few times. This chain joins TRBV30 and TRBJ1-5; 8 bases fit TRBD1. V dropped 5 bases and J dropped 3; count of bases not matched to a gene: 3. The CDR3 spans 13 residues. Germline CDR1 GTSNPN, CDR2 SVGIG (reference sequence). The CDR3 DNA reads TGTGCCTGGGCACAGGGGGTCAATCAGCCCCAGCATTTT. Its protein product is CAWAQGVNQPQHF. The whole variable domain, filled in from reference TRBV30 and TRBJ1-5, reads SQTIHQWPATLVQPVGSPLSLECTVEGTSNPNLYWYRQAAGRGLQLLFYSVGIGQISSEVPQNLSASRPQDRQFILSSKKLLLSDSGFYLCAWAQGVNQPQHFGDGTRLSIL.

The J gene is TRBJ2-1, the V gene TRBV6-6; 9 nucleotides align to TRBD1. CDR3 length equals 15 residues. CDR1 MNHNY and CDR2 SVGAGI come from the germline V gene (reference sequence). With V trimmed by 2 bases and J by 8 bases, 7 bases remained unmatched. The CDR3 here is CASSYHGTGLDEQFF. For the CDR3, the DNA is TGTGCCAGCAGTTACCACGGGACAGGGTTGGATGAGCAGTTCTTC.

This chain links TRBV13 with TRBJ2-3; a weak D match, TRBD2 (6 bases). This CDR3 has 14 residues. In germline, CDR1 is PRHDT, CDR2 FYEKMQ (reference sequence). Trimming cost V 5 bases and J 0 bases, with 9 bases left between them. CDR3: CASSAGLSTDTQYF. Written as DNA, the CDR3 is TGTGCCAGCAGCGCCGGACTAAGCACAGATACGCAGTATTTT.

The chain joins TRBV7-6 to TRBJ2-1; D may be TRBD1 (6 bases). The CDR3 has 15 amino acids. V lost 5 bases and J 2 bases, leaving 13 bases between the germline ends. Germline-derived CDR1 and CDR2 are SGHVS and FNYEAQ. This CDR3 reads CASSPGAGAYNEQFF. CDR3 DNA: TGTGCCAGCAGCCCCGGGGCAGGGGCCTACAATGAGCAGTTCTTC.

The chain couples TRBV7-2 to TRBJ2-1, with TRBD2 matching over 7 bases. Germline V CDR1 and CDR2: SGHTA, FQGNSA. This CDR3 has 14 residues. J lost 4 bases, V lost 7 bases, and 7 bases had no gene match. The CDR3 loop is CASTPGRGYNEQFF. As DNA, the CDR3 is TGTGCCAGCACCCCGGGGCGGGGGTACAATGAGCAGTTCTTC.

This clone showed up just once. The junction shows a germline mismatch at one end, possibly a read error. The chain is built from TRBV7-9 and TRBJ1-5, with TRBD1 matching over 7 bases. CDR1 and CDR2 (germline): SEHNR, FQNEAQ (reference sequence). The length of the CDR3 is 13 residues. The CDR3 DNA is TGTTCCAGCAGCCTCCAGGGGGATCAGCCCCAGCATTTT. Translated, it gives CSSSLQGDQPQHF.

V is TRBV7-2 and J is TRBJ1-3; no definite D call. V dropped 5 bases and J dropped 3 bases, with 11 bases sitting between them. The CDR3 is 14 residues long. Germline V CDR1 and CDR2: SGHTA, FQGNSA. The CDR3 nucleotides read TGTGCCAGCAGCCTAAGCGGTGTTGGAAACACCATATATTTT. Translated, it gives CASSLSGVGNTIYF.

J is TRBJ1-4 and V is TRBV5-8; TRBD1 is a possible D gene (6 bases). Germline CDR1 reads SGHTS; CDR2 reads YDEGEE. Trimming left V 6 bases short and J 8 bases short, with 14 bases between. The CDR3 sequence is 13 residues long. The CDR3 coding sequence is TGTGCCAGCAACCGAGGGGGTATCGAAAAACTGTTTTTT. Its protein is CASNRGGIEKLFF.

The V call is TRBV2, the J call TRBJ2-1, with 9 bases matching TRBD2. V dropped 2 bases and J dropped 5; count of bases not matched to a gene: 7. This CDR3 comprises 16 residues. Germline assignment: CDR1 SNHLY and CDR2 FYNNEI. DNA of the CDR3: TGTGCCAGCAGTGAAATAGGGCTAGCGGGGCACAATGAGCAGTTCTTC. It translates to CASSEIGLAGHNEQFF.

The chain carries TRBV5-6 and TRBJ2-2; 7 positions agree with TRBD1. CDR3 size: 16 residues. Losses at the gene ends were 4 bases for V and 2 bases for J; bases not matched to a gene: 8. The V gene's germline CDR1 is SGHDT and CDR2 YYEEEE. As DNA, the CDR3 is TGTGCCAGCAGCCAAACCCGGGACAGCAACACCGGGGAGCTGTTTTTT. This translates into CASSQTRDSNTGELFF.

The chain couples TRBV9 to TRBJ2-2; possibly TRBD1 for D (6 bases). CDR1 is SGDLS, CDR2 YYNGEE, per germline. Trimming pared 2 bases from V and 3 bases from J, leaving 11 bases between. The CDR3 has 15 residues. CDR3 DNA: TGTGCCAGCAGCGTCAGGGGTAGAGACACCGGGGAGCTGTTTTTT. This sequence encodes CASSVRGRDTGELFF.

This rearrangement joins TRBV2 to TRBJ1-2; 7 bases are a match to TRBD1. V lost 6 bases and J lost 0; bases outside the gene matches: 10. Germline V CDR1 and CDR2: SNHLY, FYNNEI. This CDR3 region has 16 residues. The CDR3 sequence is CASSLNRDSANYGYTF. Written as DNA, the CDR3 is TGTGCCAGCAGCCTCAACCGGGACAGTGCTAACTATGGCTACACCTTC.

A note on this clone: Different DNA sequences within this sample yield the same CDR3. The J gene is TRBJ1-4, the V gene TRBV18; the D gene is possibly TRBD1 (6 bases). V lost 1 base and J 3 bases, leaving 6 bases between the germline ends. The CDR3 consists of 14 residues. Germline-derived CDR1 and CDR2 are KGHSH and LQKENI. DNA of the CDR3: TGTGCCAGCTCACCACAGGGGGCTAATGAAAAACTGTTTTTT. Protein product: CASSPQGANEKLFF.

The chain is built from TRBV9 and TRBJ2-1; possibly TRBD1 for D (5 bases). The CDR3 covers 15 residues. Trimming stripped 0 bases from V and 2 bases from J, with 9 bases between. Per germline, CDR1 SGDLS and CDR2 YYNGEE. CDR3 DNA sequence: TGTGCCAGCAGCGTAGTAGGGGAACCCTACAATGAGCAGTTCTTC. Its translation is CASSVVGEPYNEQFF. Together with reference TRBV9 and TRBJ2-1, the CDR3 gives the full variable domain: DSGVTQTPKHLITATGQRVTLRCSPRSGDLSVYWYQQSLDQGLQFLIQYYNGEERAKGNILERFSAQQFPDLHSELNLSSLELGDSALYFCASSVVGEPYNEQFFGPGTRLTVL.

The chain is built from TRBV27 and TRBJ2-7, with unresolved D. There are 13 residues in the CDR3. Between the trimmed V and J ends, which lost 4 bases and 3 bases, there was a span of 10 bases. Germline CDR1 MNHEY, CDR2 SMNVEV (reference sequence). The CDR3 protein is CASSYRRSYEQYF. The CDR3 DNA is TGTGCCAGCAGTTACCGCCGGAGCTACGAGCAGTACTTC.

For this clone: One end of the junction is discordant with germline, which a read error may explain. The chain couples TRBV5-6 to TRBJ2-4; 10 nucleotides align to TRBD1. Germline V lookup: CDR1 SGHDT, CDR2 YYEEEE. The CDR3 spans 15 residues. CDR3 region: CASSLGGTGVNSQYF. The CDR3 coding sequence is TGTGCCAGCAGCTTGGGAGGGACAGGGGTGAACAGTCAGTACTTC.

CDR3 in DNA: TGTGCCAGCAAAATAGGGGGTAACTATGGCTACACCTTC. It encodes CASKIGGNYGYTF. This chain links TRBV27 with TRBJ1-2; tentative D call: TRBD1 (6 bases). In germline, CDR1 is MNHEY, CDR2 SMNVEV (reference sequence). The CDR3 totals 13 residues. V dropped 7 bases and J dropped 1 base, with 10 bases sitting between them.

This chain uses TRBV4-2 with TRBJ1-2; the D gene is possibly TRBD1 (5 bases). The V end was cut by 1 base, the J end by 1 base, with 10 bases between. CDR1 LGHNA and CDR2 YNFKEQ come from the germline V gene. CDR3 length equals 15 residues. The CDR3 DNA reads TGTGCCAGCAGCCAAGTAACAGGCAATAACTATGGCTACACCTTC. Its translation is CASSQVTGNNYGYTF.

This chain links TRBV19 with TRBJ2-2; the match to TRBD2 covers 9 bases. This CDR3 is built from 16 residues. The germline V gene encodes CDR1 LNHDA and CDR2 SQIVND (reference sequence). Trimming removed 7 bases from V and 7 bases from J; junction bases left unmatched: 13. CDR3 sequence reads: CASTGPGGRAVGELFF. The CDR3 bases are TGTGCCAGTACCGGCCCGGGCGGGAGGGCCGTCGGGGAGCTGTTTTTT.

This clone was seen a few times. The chain employs TRBV6-5 and TRBJ2-1; TRBD2 matches at 13 bases. The V segment lost 5 bases and the J segment 5 bases; nucleotides outside the gene matches: 3. From germline, CDR1 is MNHEY and CDR2 SVGAGI. The CDR3 is 15 amino acids. The CDR3 loop is CASSTGLAGHNEQFF. CDR3 nucleotides: TGTGCCAGCAGTACGGGACTAGCGGGACACAATGAGCAGTTCTTC.

The rearrangement links TRBV7-3 to TRBJ1-4; the D is unclear. The ends were cut back, 5 bases at V and 4 bases at J, with 5 bases in the middle. The CDR3 is 12 amino acids. Germline CDR1 reads SGHTA; CDR2 reads FQGTGA. In DNA, the CDR3 is TGTGCCAGCAGCCTTAGTAATGAAAAACTGTTTTTT. Translating it yields CASSLSNEKLFF.

CDR3 nucleotides: TGTGCCAGCAGCTTTAATAGCGGGAGGTCAGGGGATACGCAGTATTTT. This gives the protein CASSFNSGRSGDTQYF. The J gene is TRBJ2-3, the V gene TRBV7-2; 10 bases map to TRBD2. Trimming took 3 bases from V and 6 from J; bases not matched to a gene: 9. CDR3 length: 16 amino acids. The V gene's germline CDR1 is SGHTA and CDR2 FQGNSA. Full variable domain (missing parts from reference TRBV7-2 and TRBJ2-3): GAGVSQSPSNKVTEKGKDVELRCDPISGHTALYWYRQSLGQGLEFLIYFQGNSAPDKSGLPSDRFSAERTGGSVSTLTIQRTQQEDSAVYLCASSFNSGRSGDTQYFGPGTRLTVL.

This chain joins TRBV29-1 and TRBJ2-3; the D gene is possibly TRBD1 (6 bases). The germline V and J ends were trimmed by 8 bases and 0 bases, with 18 bases remaining between them. Germline CDR1 is SQVTM and CDR2 is ANQGSEA. The CDR3 extends over 15 amino acids. The CDR3 reads CSTLGGELSTDTQYF. The CDR3 nucleotides read TGCAGCACCTTAGGGGGAGAGTTGAGCACAGATACGCAGTATTTT.